Shown below are 13 T cell receptor beta chains from a single sample sequenced in a study of blood T cell repertoires in COVID-19. Libraries were prepared by immunoSEQ multiplex PCR; TCRdb keeps only in-frame clonotypes and omits some of them. The data contain about 80,000 clones, roughly four fifths of them singletons. The sample was peripheral blood. Source of these receptors: a human donor in a cohort sampled during active COVID-19.

The V call is TRBV6-5, the J call TRBJ2-2; possibly TRBD1 for D (6 bases). Germline CDR1 reads MNHEY; CDR2 reads SVGAGI. The ends were cut back, 4 bases at V and 4 bases at J, with 13 bases in the middle. The CDR3 spans 15 residues. The CDR3 sequence: CASSSGTTTTGELFF. The CDR3 nucleotides read TGTGCCAGCAGTTCCGGGACAACTACCACCGGGGAGCTGTTTTTT.

J is TRBJ2-5 and V is TRBV5-6; D is undetermined. Germline CDR1 is SGHDT and CDR2 is YYEEEE. The V and J ends lost 1 base and 12 bases respectively, with 13 bases between them. The CDR3 has 12 residues. This chain's CDR3 is CASSLNGPRKYF. The CDR3 coding sequence is TGTGCCAGCAGCTTGAATGGGCCCCGAAAGTACTTC.

This chain links TRBV6-1 with TRBJ1-1; D not resolved. Germline V gene sequence: CDR1 MNHNS, CDR2 SASEGT. The germline V and J ends were trimmed by 3 bases and 0 bases, with 11 bases remaining between them. The CDR3 is 15 residues long. The CDR3 spells CASSDSGLVNTEAFF. The DNA of the CDR3 is TGTGCCAGCAGTGATAGCGGCTTAGTGAACACTGAAGCTTTCTTT.

This rearrangement joins TRBV28 to TRBJ1-2; D ambiguous. Trimming shortened V by 7 bases and J by 2 bases, and 14 bases separated the two germline ends. CDR1 and CDR2 (germline): MDHEN, SYDVKM. There are 14 residues in the CDR3. The CDR3 DNA follows: TGTGCCAGCATTACGGGAGGTCCCAACTATGGCTACACCTTC. This sequence encodes CASITGGPNYGYTF.

V usage is TRBV2 and J usage is TRBJ1-5, with 7 bases that match TRBD1. CDR3 length equals 16 residues. Germline V gene sequence: CDR1 SNHLY, CDR2 FYNNEI. Unmatched junction bases numbered 13, after V lost 6 bases and J lost 5 bases. The CDR3 nucleotides read TGTGCCAGCAGCGCACAGGGGACTTTGAACTATCAGCCCCAGCATTTT. Residues: CASSAQGTLNYQPQHF.

J is TRBJ1-1 and V is TRBV29-1; D gene ambiguous. V lost 7 bases to trimming and J lost 1 base, with 4 bases between them. Germline assignment: CDR1 SQVTM and CDR2 ANQGSEA. The CDR3 length is 10 residues. This CDR3 reads CSARNTEAFF. CDR3 sequence (DNA): TGCAGCGCCAGGAACACTGAAGCTTTCTTT.

The rearrangement joins TRBV28 to TRBJ1-5; 7 nucleotides line up with TRBD1. With 7 bases clipped from V and 7 bases from J, the junction kept 7 bases outside the gene matches. The CDR3 length is 13 residues. Germline V gene data show CDR1 as MDHEN and CDR2 as SYDVKM. CDR3 sequence (DNA): TGTGCCAGCACCGTGGACAGGACACAGCCCCAGCATTTT. This encodes CASTVDRTQPQHF.

The chain links TRBV2 to TRBJ2-1; weak D call: TRBD2 (7 bases). V was clipped by 6 bases and J by 6 bases, with 15 bases between them. Germline V gene sequence: CDR1 SNHLY, CDR2 FYNNEI. The CDR3 length is 14 residues. The DNA of the CDR3 is TGTGCCAGCAGGCCAGAGGGGGGGGGCAATGAGCAGTTCTTC. This codes for CASRPEGGGNEQFF.

V and J are TRBV19 and TRBJ2-1; 11 bases are shared with TRBD2. Germline V lookup: CDR1 LNHDA, CDR2 SQIVND (reference sequence). V shed 2 bases and J 7 bases; nucleotides not matched to a gene: 4. CDR3 length: 15 amino acids. The CDR3 here is CASSITSGGWNEQFF. CDR3 nucleotides: TGTGCCAGTAGTATAACTAGCGGGGGATGGAATGAGCAGTTCTTC.

There are a few counts of this clone. The gene calls are TRBV4-2 and TRBJ1-3, with D possibly being TRBD1 (6 bases). The CDR3 spans 17 residues. The germline gives CDR1 LGHNA, CDR2 YNFKEQ. Trimming pared 1 base from V and 4 bases from J, leaving 17 bases between. CDR3 in DNA: TGTGCCAGCAGCCAAGCATCCCAGGGGTCATGGGGAAACACCATATATTTT. Protein sequence: CASSQASQGSWGNTIYF.

The chain joins TRBV19 to TRBJ2-6; a weak D match, TRBD2 (5 bases). The CDR3 length is 17 residues. Trimming removed 6 bases from V and 0 bases from J, with 15 bases in between. The germline CDR1 and CDR2 sequences are LNHDA and SQIVND (reference sequence). CDR3 DNA sequence: TGTGCCAGTAGGACGGCGGGCTCCCTCTCTGGGGCCAACGTCCTGACTTTC. It translates to CASRTAGSLSGANVLTF. The whole variable domain, remainder taken from reference TRBV19 and TRBJ2-6, is DGGITQSPKYLFRKEGQNVTLSCEQNLNHDAMYWYRQDPGQGLRLIYYSQIVNDFQKGDIAEGYSVSREKKESFPLTVTSAQKNPTAFYLCASRTAGSLSGANVLTFGAGSRLTVL.

The chain recombines TRBV14 with TRBJ2-7, with a tentative D call TRBD2 (6 bases). This CDR3 contains 13 residues. CDR1 and CDR2 from the germline V gene are SGHDN and FVKESK. The V end lost 3 bases, the J end lost 5 bases, and 11 bases lay between the germline ends. Here the CDR3 DNA reads TGTGCCAGCAGCCAGGGACTCCCGGACGAGCAGTACTTC. Amino acids: CASSQGLPDEQYF.

The V call is TRBV3-1 (or the pseudogene TRBV3-2), the J call TRBJ2-5; TRBD1 might be the D (6 bases). The CDR3 consists of 13 residues. The V end was cut by 6 bases, the J end by 4 bases, with 12 bases between. Germline V gene sequence: CDR1 LGHDT, CDR2 YNNKEL (reference sequence). This CDR3 is CASSTGIRETQYF. Here the CDR3 DNA reads TGTGCCAGCAGTACAGGGATCCGAGAGACCCAGTACTTC.